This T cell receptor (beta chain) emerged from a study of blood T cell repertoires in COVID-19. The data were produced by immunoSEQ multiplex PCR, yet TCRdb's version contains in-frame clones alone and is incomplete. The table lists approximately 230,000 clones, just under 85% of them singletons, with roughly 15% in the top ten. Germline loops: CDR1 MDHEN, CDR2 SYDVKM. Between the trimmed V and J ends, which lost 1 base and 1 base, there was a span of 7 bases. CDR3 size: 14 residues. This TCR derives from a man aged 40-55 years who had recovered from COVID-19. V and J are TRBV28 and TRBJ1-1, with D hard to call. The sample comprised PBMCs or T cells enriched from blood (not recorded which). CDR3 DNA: TGTGCCAGCAGTTTATACGGTAAGAACACTGAAGCTTTCTTT. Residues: CASSLYGKNTEAFF.